This T cell receptor (beta chain) comes out of a study of T cell changes during pregnancy in multiple sclerosis. CDR1 is LGHNA, CDR2 YNFKEQ, per germline. The junction had 2 bases not matched to a gene; V was cut back by 3 bases and J by 2 bases. The CDR3 sequence is 15 residues long. Clones were sequenced by immunoSEQ multiplex PCR, and TCRdb holds only the in-frame ones, with some missing. The sample contains more than 90,000 clones, 85% to 95% of which appear only once. The sequence was obtained from a female donor with multiple sclerosis, enrolled in a pregnancy study. The sequenced sample was peripheral blood, obtained after pregnancy. J is TRBJ2-7 and V is TRBV4-2; TRBD2 aligns across 12 bases. As DNA, the CDR3 is TGTGCCAGCAGCCACGGACTAGCGGGGACCTACGAGCAGTACTTC. This gives the protein CASSHGLAGTYEQYF.